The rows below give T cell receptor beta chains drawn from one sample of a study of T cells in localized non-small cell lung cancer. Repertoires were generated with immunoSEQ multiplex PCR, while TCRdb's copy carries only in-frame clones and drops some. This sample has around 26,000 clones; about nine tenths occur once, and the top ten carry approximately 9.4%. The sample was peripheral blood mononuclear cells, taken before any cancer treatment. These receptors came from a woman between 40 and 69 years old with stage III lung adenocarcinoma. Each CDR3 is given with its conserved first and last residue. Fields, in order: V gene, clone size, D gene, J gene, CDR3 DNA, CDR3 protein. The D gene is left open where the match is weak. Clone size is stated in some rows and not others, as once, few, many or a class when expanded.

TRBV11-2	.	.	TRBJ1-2	TGTGCCAGCAGCCCAGGTCGGGTAAACCTTAACTATGGCTACACCTTC	CASSPGRVNLNYGYTF
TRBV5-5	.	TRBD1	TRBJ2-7	TGTGCCAGCAACTTCAGGGGGCAGAGCTCCTACGAGCAGTACTTC	CASNFRGQSSYEQYF
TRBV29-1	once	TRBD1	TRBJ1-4	TGCAGCGTCTCTCCAGGGGGGCCGAGGGAAAAACTGTTTTTT	CSVSPGGPREKLFF
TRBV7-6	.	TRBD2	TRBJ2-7	TGTGCCAGCAGCTCCTATCCTACTAGCGGGAGGTCCGTTCGCGAGCAGTACTTC	CASSSYPTSGRSVREQYF
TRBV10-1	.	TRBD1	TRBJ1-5	TGCGCCAGCAGAGGGGGCCCTCAGGCGAATCCCCAGCATTTT	CASRGGPQANPQHF
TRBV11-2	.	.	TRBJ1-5	TGTGCCAGCAGCTCGAGGGGGGACTATCAGCCCCAGCATTTT	CASSSRGDYQPQHF
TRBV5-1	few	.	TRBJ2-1	TGCGCCAGCAGCTTCCAGCCCTGGGATGAGCAGTTCTTC	CASSFQPWDEQFF
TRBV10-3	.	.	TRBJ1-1	TGTGCCATCAGTGAGTCGCTGGGGGGGGGAGTCGCTGAAGCTTTCTTT	CAISESLGGGVAEAFF
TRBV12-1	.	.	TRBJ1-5	TGTGCCAGCAGCCCTCCACCGGCCCAGCCCCAGCATTTT	CASSPPPAQPQHF
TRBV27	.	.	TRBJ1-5	TGTGCCAGCAGGCTGTCAGGCAATCAGCCCCAGCATTTT	CASRLSGNQPQHF
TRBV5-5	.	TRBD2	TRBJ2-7	TGTGCCAGCACCACCAATCCCAGCGGGGGGGCCTACGAGCAGTACTTC	CASTTNPSGGAYEQYF
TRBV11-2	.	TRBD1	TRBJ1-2	TGTGCCAGCAGCTTAGCGGGACAGGGGATTGGCTACACCTTC	CASSLAGQGIGYTF
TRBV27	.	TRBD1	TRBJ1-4	TGTGCCAGCAGTTCACCCGGGACAGGGATAAATGAAAAACTGTTTTTT	CASSSPGTGINEKLFF
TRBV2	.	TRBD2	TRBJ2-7	TGTGCCAGCAAAACAGAAGGACTAGCGGGAGCTGGGGAGCAGTACTTC	CASKTEGLAGAGEQYF
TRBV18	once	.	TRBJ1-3	TGTGCCAGCTCACGAGAATACACCATATATTTT	CASSREYTIYF
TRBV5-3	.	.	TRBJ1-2	TGTGCCAGCAGCTTGTTTAGGGCCGATGGCTACACCTTC	CASSLFRADGYTF
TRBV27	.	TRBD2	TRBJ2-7	TGTGCCAGCAGTGATGGGCCGCCTACTAGCGGGTTCTCCTACGAGCAGTACTTC	CASSDGPPTSGFSYEQYF
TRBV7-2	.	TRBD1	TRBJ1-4	TGTGCCAGCAGCCCCCGACAGGGAATTAATGAAAAACTGTTTTTT	CASSPRQGINEKLFF
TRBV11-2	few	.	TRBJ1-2	TGTGCCAGCACCCCGGGGGGGGAAGGTAGTGGCTACACCTTC	CASTPGGEGSGYTF
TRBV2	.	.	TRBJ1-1	TGTGCCAGCACAGGCGGGGCCTACACTGAAGCTTTCTTT	CASTGGAYTEAFF
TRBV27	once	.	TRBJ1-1	TGTGCCAGCAGTTCTTTCGGGATTACGCGACACTATCTGAACACTGAAGCTTTCTTT	CASSSFGITRHYLNTEAFF
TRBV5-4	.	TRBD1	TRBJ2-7	TGTGCCAGCAGCTCGAGGACAGGAGACTACGAGCAGTACTTC	CASSSRTGDYEQYF
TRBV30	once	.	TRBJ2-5	TGTGCCTGGAGTCGAGGGATCCAAGAGACCCAGTACTTC	CAWSRGIQETQYF
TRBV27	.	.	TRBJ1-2	TGTGCCAGCAGTTTATCGGGCGGCAACAACTATGGCTACACCTTC	CASSLSGGNNYGYTF
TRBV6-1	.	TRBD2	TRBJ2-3	TGTGCCAGCCGTGGGGGGATCGGTGGGACTAGCGGAATAACAGATACGCAGTATTTT	CASRGGIGGTSGITDTQYF
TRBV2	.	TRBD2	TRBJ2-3	TGTGCCAGCAGTATAGCGGGAACCACAGATACGCAGTATTTT	CASSIAGTTDTQYF
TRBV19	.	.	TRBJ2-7	TGTGCCAGTAGTCCCCGGGACCTAACCAGGTACGAGCAGTACTTC	CASSPRDLTRYEQYF
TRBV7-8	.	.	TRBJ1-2	TGTGCCAGCAGCTTAGGGCCCAGGGATCATGGCTACACCTTC	CASSLGPRDHGYTF
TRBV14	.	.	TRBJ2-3	TGTGCCAGCAGCCAAGCGGGGTTGGCGCAGTATTTT	CASSQAGLAQYF
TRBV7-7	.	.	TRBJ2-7	TGTGCCAGCAGCTTAGTGGAGGGAGATGAATACGAGCAGTACTTC	CASSLVEGDEYEQYF
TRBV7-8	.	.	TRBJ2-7	TGTGCCAGCAGCTCCCGGGCCGCAACGAAATACGAGCAGTACTTC	CASSSRAATKYEQYF
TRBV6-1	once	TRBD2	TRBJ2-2	TGTGCCAGCAGCCCGGCTAGCGGGAACACCGGGGAGCTGTTTTTT	CASSPASGNTGELFF
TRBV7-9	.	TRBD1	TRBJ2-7	TGTGCCAGCAGCCATGGGACAGCTAAGTACAACCTGCGGCAGTACTTC	CASSHGTAKYNLRQYF
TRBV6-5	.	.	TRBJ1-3	TGTGCCAGCAGTTACTCGGCAGGCAGCTCTGGAAACACCATATATTTT	CASSYSAGSSGNTIYF
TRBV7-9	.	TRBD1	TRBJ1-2	TGTGCCAGCAGCTTCACCACCGACAGGGTTCCTGGCTACACCTTC	CASSFTTDRVPGYTF
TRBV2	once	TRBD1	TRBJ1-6	TGTGCCAGCAGTGAAGGCGTCAGGGGGCGGGGGTCACCCCTCCACTTT	CASSEGVRGRGSPLHF
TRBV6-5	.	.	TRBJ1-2	TGTGCCAGCAGACGGGACGGGAACTATGGCTACACCTTC	CASRRDGNYGYTF
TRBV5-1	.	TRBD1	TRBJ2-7	TGCGCCAGCAGCTTGGGAGGGACAGGGACCTACGAGCAGTACTTC	CASSLGGTGTYEQYF
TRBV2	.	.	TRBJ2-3	TGTGCCTGCCGGGGGACATCTTTCGATACGCAGTATTTT	CACRGTSFDTQYF
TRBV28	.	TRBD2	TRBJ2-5	TGTGCCAGCACCGACGGGGGGCAAGAGACCCAGTACTTC	CASTDGGQETQYF
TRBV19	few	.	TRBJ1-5	TGTGCCAGTAGTACGAGAGGGTTGGAGTATAGCAATCAGCCCCAGCATTTT	CASSTRGLEYSNQPQHF
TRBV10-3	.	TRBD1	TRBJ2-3	TGTGCCATCAGTGACACCGGGACAGAGAACACAGATACGCAGTATTTT	CAISDTGTENTDTQYF
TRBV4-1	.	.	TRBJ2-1	TGCGCCAGCAGCCAAGCCCCCAACAGGGTGTACAATGAGCAGTTCTTC	CASSQAPNRVYNEQFF
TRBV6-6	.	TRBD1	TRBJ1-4	TGTGCCAGCAGCAGGGGGTTTGAAAAACTGTTTTTT	CASSRGFEKLFF
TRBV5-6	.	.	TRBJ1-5	TGTGCCAGCAGCTGGGGGATCAATCAGCCCCAGCATTTT	CASSWGINQPQHF
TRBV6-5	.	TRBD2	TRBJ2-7	TGTGCCAGCACTAGGCGGGGGGCGCCGCGATACGAGCAGTACTTC	CASTRRGAPRYEQYF
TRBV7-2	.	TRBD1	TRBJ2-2	TGTGCCAGCAGCTTAGCGCTGAGAGACAGGGTAATTTCCGGGGAGCTGTTTTTT	CASSLALRDRVISGELFF
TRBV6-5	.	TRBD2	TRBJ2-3	TGTGCCAGCAGTTACGAGGGAGCGGGAGGTCCAGATACGCAGTATTTT	CASSYEGAGGPDTQYF
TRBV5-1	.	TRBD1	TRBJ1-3	TGCGCCAGCAGCTTGGACGGGACAGCTGGAAACACCATATATTTT	CASSLDGTAGNTIYF
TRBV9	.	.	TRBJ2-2	TGTGCCAGCAGCGCCCAGACGAACACCGGGGAGCTGTTTTTT	CASSAQTNTGELFF
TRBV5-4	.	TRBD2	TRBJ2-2	TGTGCCAGCAGCGGACTAGCGGGAGTTGGGACCGGGGAGCTGTTTTTT	CASSGLAGVGTGELFF
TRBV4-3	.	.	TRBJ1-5	TGCGCCAGCAGCCAAGATTTACGGGGAGGCAATCAGCCCCAGCATTTT	CASSQDLRGGNQPQHF
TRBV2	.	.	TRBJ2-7	TGTGCCAGCAGTGAAGGGGTAGCGGTACTCTACGAGCAGTACTTC	CASSEGVAVLYEQYF
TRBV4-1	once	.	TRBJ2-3	TGCGCCAGCAGCCAAGTCGGGTTGAGGCTATTATCGGGAACAGATACGCAGTATTTT	CASSQVGLRLLSGTDTQYF
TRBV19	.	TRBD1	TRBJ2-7	TGTGCCAGTAGTCAGGGGGCGGGCCGCCGCGAGCAGTACTTC	CASSQGAGRREQYF
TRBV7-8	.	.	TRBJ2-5	TGTGCCAGCAGCTTGGTTGGGTACCAAGAGACCCAGTACTTC	CASSLVGYQETQYF
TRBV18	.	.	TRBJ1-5	TGTGCCAGCTCATCGGAGGCTGGCAATCAGCCCCAGCATTTT	CASSSEAGNQPQHF
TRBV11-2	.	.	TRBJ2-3	TGTGCCAGCAGCTTAGGGAGAAGCACAGATACGCAGTATTTT	CASSLGRSTDTQYF